The 4 T cell receptor beta chains given below trace back to one sample, sequenced in a study of blood T cell repertoires in COVID-19. The data were produced by immunoSEQ multiplex PCR, yet TCRdb's version contains in-frame clones alone and is incomplete. Counted here are approximately 160,000 clones, 84% occurring once; the ten biggest clones make up roughly 20%. The sample was peripheral blood. All receptors come from a woman aged 80 or over with acute or convalescent COVID-19.

The rearrangement links TRBV29-1 to TRBJ2-1; D not resolved. V was shortened by 4 bases and J by 5 bases, with 12 bases between the two germline ends. CDR1 SQVTM and CDR2 ANQGSEA come from the germline V gene. The CDR3 is 13 residues long. The CDR3 DNA sequence: TGCAGCGTTGGGCAGGTGATTAACAATGAGCAGTTCTTC. Amino acids: CSVGQVINNEQFF.

The CDR3, as DNA: TGTGCCAGCAGTTCCGTGTGGACTAGCGGGAGACAAGAGCAGTTCTTC. Translated: CASSSVWTSGRQEQFF. This chain uses TRBV27 with TRBJ2-1; 13 nucleotides match TRBD2. Per the germline V gene, CDR1 is MNHEY and CDR2 is SMNVEV (reference sequence). The CDR3 loop spans 16 amino acids. After removal of 4 bases from V and 10 bases from J, the junction contained 10 bases not matched to a gene.

J is TRBJ2-7 and V is TRBV4-1; 14 bases map to TRBD2. Per the germline V gene, CDR1 is MGHRA and CDR2 is YSYEKL. The CDR3 runs 17 residues. J gave up 2 bases and V 0 bases, and 3 bases lay outside the gene matches. The CDR3 loop reads CASSQDSTSGRAYEQYF. The CDR3 DNA reads as TGCGCCAGCAGCCAAGACTCGACTAGCGGGAGGGCCTACGAGCAGTACTTC.

The V gene is TRBV6-5, the J gene TRBJ1-5, with TRBD1 identical over 8 bases. With 7 bases clipped from V and 3 bases from J, the junction kept 5 bases outside the gene matches. Germline CDR1 is MNHEY and CDR2 is SVGAGI. This CDR3 spans 14 amino acids. The CDR3: CASMGDRLNQPQHF. The CDR3 bases are TGTGCCAGCATGGGGGACAGGCTCAATCAGCCCCAGCATTTT.